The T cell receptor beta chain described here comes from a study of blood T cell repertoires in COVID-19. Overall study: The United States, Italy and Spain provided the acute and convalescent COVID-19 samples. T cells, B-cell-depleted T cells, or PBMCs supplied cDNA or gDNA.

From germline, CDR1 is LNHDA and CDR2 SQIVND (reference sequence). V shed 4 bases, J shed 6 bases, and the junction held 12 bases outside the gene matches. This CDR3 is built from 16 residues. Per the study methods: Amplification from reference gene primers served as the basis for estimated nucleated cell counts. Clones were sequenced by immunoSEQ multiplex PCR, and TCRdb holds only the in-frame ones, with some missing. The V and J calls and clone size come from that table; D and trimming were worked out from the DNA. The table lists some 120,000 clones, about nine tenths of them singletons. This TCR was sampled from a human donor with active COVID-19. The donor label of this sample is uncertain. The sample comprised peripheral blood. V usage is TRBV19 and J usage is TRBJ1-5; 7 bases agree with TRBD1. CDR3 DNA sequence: TGTGCCAGTAGTACGTACAGACAGGGAAATTCTCAGCCCCAGCATTTT. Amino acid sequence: CASSTYRQGNSQPQHF.